Shown below are 30 T cell receptor beta chains from a single sample sequenced in a study of OX40 agonist ivuxolimab in advanced cancers. The data were produced by immunoSEQ multiplex PCR, yet TCRdb's version contains in-frame clones alone and is incomplete. The sample lists tens of thousands of clones; more than 70% were seen once. The sample consisted of CD4+ or CD8+ T cells sorted from blood, taken in a trial of the OX40 agonist ivuxolimab. These receptors were obtained from an adult with an advanced solid tumor such as melanoma, head and neck, liver or kidney cancer.

The rearrangement links TRBV5-8 to TRBJ1-2; D gene ambiguous. The germline CDR1 and CDR2 sequences are SGHTS and YDEGEE. Trimming pared 4 bases from V and 3 bases from J, leaving 7 bases between. The CDR3 totals 12 residues. The CDR3 bases are TGTGCCAGCAGCCCGCGGGACTATGGCTACACCTTC. It yields the protein CASSPRDYGYTF.

The chain recombines TRBV5-6 with TRBJ1-1; no definite D call. Germline CDR1 and CDR2: SGHDT and YYEEEE. This CDR3 contains 12 residues. CDR3 bases: TGTGTCACGGGCGTTGATAACACTGAAGCTTTCTTT. Translated, it gives CVTGVDNTEAFF.

The CDR3 loop is CASSYRRGGNTEAFF. For the CDR3, the DNA is TGTGCCAGCAGCTATCGACGGGGTGGGAACACTGAAGCTTTCTTT. V gene TRBV5-5 combines with J gene TRBJ1-1; D is unresolved. Trimming stripped 3 bases from V and 1 base from J, with 13 bases between. CDR3 length: 15 amino acids. Germline values: CDR1 SGHKS, CDR2 YYEKEE (reference sequence).

For the CDR3, the DNA is TGTGCCAGCAGTTACAACGAAGGCACCGGGGAGCTGTTTTTT. It codes for CASSYNEGTGELFF. The V call is TRBV6-5, the J call TRBJ2-2; unclear D gene. The ends were cut back, 2 bases at V and 4 bases at J, with 8 bases in the middle. Germline V gives CDR1 MNHEY, CDR2 SVGAGI. The CDR3 is 14 amino acids.

The table lists this clone with a count of one. CDR3 protein: CASLGGGEQFF. The DNA of the CDR3 is TGTGCCAGCTTGGGGGGCGGTGAGCAGTTCTTC. The chain couples TRBV18 to TRBJ2-1; D tentatively fits TRBD1 or TRBD2 (6 bases each). The CDR3 has 11 residues. The V gene lost 7 bases and the J gene lost 9 bases, with 10 bases spanning the gap. From germline, CDR1 is KGHSH and CDR2 LQKENI.

This sequence joins TRBV7-9 and TRBJ1-5; tentatively, D is TRBD1 (5 bases). The germline CDR1 and CDR2 sequences are SEHNR and FQNEAQ (reference sequence). V was cut by 8 bases and J by 7 bases, with 12 bases left in between. The CDR3 loop spans 12 amino acids. The CDR3 region is CASGWAGQPQHF. DNA for the CDR3: TGTGCCAGCGGCTGGGCAGGGCAGCCCCAGCATTTT. Together with reference TRBV7-9 and TRBJ1-5, the CDR3 gives the full variable domain: DTGVSQNPRHKITKRGQNVTFRCDPISEHNRLYWYRQTLGQGPEFLTYFQNEAQLEKSRLLSDRFSAERPKGSFSTLEIQRTEQGDSAMYLCASGWAGQPQHFGDGTRLSIL.

This clone appeared a single time. One end of the junction is discordant with germline, which a read error may explain. The V and J genes are TRBV4-2 and TRBJ2-1, with no clear D. Germline V gives CDR1 LGHNA, CDR2 YNFKEQ. The CDR3 covers 12 residues. CDR3 bases: TGTGCCAGCAGCCATGATGCTAAACTAATGCTCTTC. Protein product: CASSHDAKLMLF.

This clone was picked up one time. V and J are TRBV29-1 and TRBJ2-7; 9 positions match TRBD2. Germline V gene data show CDR1 as SQVTM and CDR2 as ANQGSEA. There are 12 residues in the CDR3. Trimming cost V 6 bases and J 4 bases; bases outside gene matches: 4. The CDR3 DNA reads TGCAGCGTCTGTACTAGCGGGTACGAGCAGTACTTC. It codes for CSVCTSGYEQYF.

The chain couples TRBV6-4 to TRBJ2-1, with D unresolved. V lost 4 bases and J 6 bases, leaving 10 bases between the germline ends. The germline V gene has CDR1 MRHNA and CDR2 SNTAGT. This CDR3 has 13 amino acids. CDR3 nucleotide sequence: TGTGCCAGCAGTGGCTCCGATACCAATGAGCAGTTCTTC. Translated, it gives CASSGSDTNEQFF.

The rearrangement links TRBV2 to TRBJ2-1; no firm D call. CDR1 and CDR2 (germline): SNHLY, FYNNEI. V was shortened by 1 base and J by 8 bases, with 9 bases between the two germline ends. CDR3 length: 13 residues. The CDR3 loop reads CASSEGTGYEQFF. CDR3 DNA sequence: TGTGCCAGCAGTGAAGGTACTGGCTATGAGCAGTTCTTC.

V gene TRBV6-1 combines with J gene TRBJ2-2; no clear D gene. The CDR3 totals 13 residues. V was cut by 6 bases and J by 4 bases, with 9 bases left in between. CDR1 is MNHNS, CDR2 SASEGT, per germline. The CDR3 nucleotides read TGTGCCAGCAGAGAGCCCAGCACCGGGGAGCTGTTTTTT. As protein: CASREPSTGELFF.

This CDR3 reads CASSLFEQASANTIYF. CDR3 sequence (DNA): TGTGCCAGCAGCTTATTCGAACAGGCCTCAGCAAACACCATATATTTT. V and J are TRBV7-2 and TRBJ1-3, with TRBD1 as a possible D gene (5 bases). V gave up 2 bases and J gave up 6 bases, with 17 bases separating them. The CDR3 runs to 16 residues. Germline lookup yields CDR1 SGHTA and CDR2 FQGNSA.

The V gene is TRBV18, the J gene TRBJ2-3; no clear D gene. The V end was cut by 6 bases, the J end by 3 bases, with 16 bases between. Germline V CDR1 and CDR2: KGHSH, LQKENI. This CDR3 has 15 residues. The CDR3 DNA reads as TGTGCCAGCTCTTTACCCTTAGCCGGTACAGATACGCAGTATTTT. As protein: CASSLPLAGTDTQYF.

The V and J genes are TRBV9 and TRBJ1-3; D is perhaps TRBD1 (6 bases). V dropped 4 bases and J dropped 1 base, with 12 bases sitting between them. The CDR3 runs 15 residues. CDR1 and CDR2 (germline): SGDLS, YYNGEE. CDR3 bases: TGTGCCAGCAGCTCCCCGCAGGGGTCTGGAAACACCATATATTTT. Its translation: CASSSPQGSGNTIYF.

This chain connects TRBV19 to TRBJ2-5; 9 bases align to TRBD1. The J call may be mistaken, given a closer DNA end match to TRBJ2-7. The CDR3 sequence is 14 residues long. Germline CDR1 and CDR2: LNHDA and SQIVND (reference sequence). CDR3 region: CASTPGQGGYEQYF. The CDR3 DNA reads as TGTGCCAGTACCCCGGGACAGGGTGGTTACGAGCAGTACTTC.

The chain recombines TRBV10-2 with TRBJ2-5; 11 bases align to TRBD2. Germline CDR1 reads WSHSY; CDR2 reads SAAADI. This CDR3 spans 15 amino acids. With V trimmed by 7 bases and J by 1 base, 5 bases remained unmatched. The CDR3 sequence: CASKTSGGPQETQYF. The CDR3 DNA is TGCGCCAGCAAAACTAGCGGGGGACCCCAAGAGACCCAGTACTTC.

V is TRBV10-3 and J is TRBJ1-1; D perhaps matches TRBD1 (5 bases). This CDR3 spans 11 amino acids. Trimming took 8 bases from V and 4 from J, leaving 8 bases between them. Germline V CDR1 and CDR2: ENHRY, SYGVKD. The CDR3 here is CAIRGPTEAFF. As DNA, the CDR3 is TGTGCCATCCGGGGACCCACTGAAGCTTTCTTT.

The chain carries TRBV5-4 and TRBJ2-3; tentative D call: TRBD1 (6 bases). CDR3 size: 18 residues. Germline V gives CDR1 SGHNT, CDR2 YYREEE (reference sequence). The V end lost 3 bases, the J end lost 6 bases, and 26 bases lay between the germline ends. CDR3 in amino acids: CASSSGWGPSLNGDTQYF. CDR3 in DNA: TGTGCCAGCAGCTCGGGCTGGGGGCCCTCTCTCAATGGGGATACGCAGTATTTT.

The V and J genes are TRBV2 and TRBJ1-1, with TRBD1 identical over 8 bases. The CDR3 has 13 amino acids. Germline CDR1 reads SNHLY; CDR2 reads FYNNEI. With 6 bases clipped from V and 8 bases from J, the junction kept 8 bases outside the gene matches. The CDR3 spells CASSKRTGPEAFF. CDR3 DNA sequence: TGTGCCAGCAGCAAAAGGACAGGGCCAGAAGCTTTCTTT.

This clone was detected a few times. This rearrangement joins TRBV29-1 to TRBJ2-2; 8 bases agree with TRBD1. The CDR3 extends over 14 amino acids. Germline values: CDR1 SQVTM, CDR2 ANQGSEA. V lost 1 base, J lost 7 bases, and 5 bases stayed unmatched. CDR3 sequence reads: CSVEADRAGGELFF. The CDR3 DNA reads TGCAGCGTTGAAGCGGACAGGGCGGGCGGGGAGCTGTTTTTT.

The genes are TRBV5-1 and TRBJ2-2, with 7 positions matching TRBD2. Germline-derived CDR1 and CDR2 are SGHRS and YFSETQ. J was trimmed by 2 bases and V by 7 bases; bases with no gene match: 5. The CDR3 spans 14 residues. CDR3 residues: CASAGTTNTGELFF. The DNA of the CDR3 is TGCGCCAGCGCCGGGACTACTAACACCGGGGAGCTGTTTTTT.

The chain carries TRBV28 and TRBJ2-7; the D gene is possibly TRBD1 (6 bases). CDR1 is MDHEN, CDR2 SYDVKM, per germline. The CDR3 covers 16 residues. Trimming pared 4 bases from V and 2 bases from J, leaving 18 bases between. CDR3 in DNA: TGTGCCAGCAGTTCGCACAGGGCGATCGACCCCTACGAGCAGTACTTC. Protein: CASSSHRAIDPYEQYF.

The V gene is TRBV12-1, the J gene TRBJ2-7; the table's D call TRBD2 went unverified against the DNA. TRBV12-1 has pseudogene status. The CDR3 loop spans 18 amino acids. CDR3 residues: CASSFLYPTSASSYEQYF. CDR3 nucleotides: TGTGCCAGCAGCTTTCTTTATCCGACTAGCGCGAGCTCCTACGAGCAGTACTTC.

The chain joins TRBV6-1 to TRBJ1-6; D unclear. V lost 6 bases, J lost 7 bases, and 10 bases lay in between. The CDR3 spans 13 residues. Germline CDR1 MNHNS, CDR2 SASEGT. CDR3 nucleotides: TGTGCCAGCAGGTCCGTGGAAAATTCACCCCTCCACTTT. This codes for CASRSVENSPLHF.

The V gene is TRBV4-2, the J gene TRBJ1-4; the D is unclear. CDR1 is LGHNA, CDR2 YNFKEQ, per germline. The CDR3 loop spans 16 amino acids. The ends were cut back, 0 bases at V and 0 bases at J, with 8 bases in the middle. The CDR3 sequence is CASSQDGEATNEKLFF. CDR3 nucleotide sequence: TGTGCCAGCAGCCAAGATGGCGAAGCAACTAATGAAAAACTGTTTTTT.

CDR3 coding DNA: TGTGCCAGCAGCCCAACCGGGGACGCCGGGGGTGAGCAGTTCTTC. Translated, it gives CASSPTGDAGGEQFF. This chain joins TRBV4-2 and TRBJ2-1, with D possibly being TRBD2 (6 bases). CDR3 length equals 15 residues. V lost 4 bases and J lost 9, with 19 bases in between. Germline V CDR1 and CDR2: LGHNA, YNFKEQ.

This clone was seen just once. The V gene is TRBV4-1, the J gene TRBJ2-1; 7 bases fit TRBD2. The V and J ends lost 0 bases and 5 bases, in that order; junction bases with no gene match: 4. The CDR3 has 15 amino acids. CDR1 and CDR2 (germline): MGHRA, YSYEKL. CDR3: CASSQEREGNNEQFF. CDR3 nucleotides: TGCGCCAGCAGCCAAGAGAGGGAGGGGAACAATGAGCAGTTCTTC.

In nucleotides, the CDR3 is TGTGCCAGCAGCGCCACGATGCAGAACCGGGACAGGGGAGACAATGAGCAGTTCTTC. Amino acid sequence: CASSATMQNRDRGDNEQFF. The V and J genes are TRBV9 and TRBJ2-1, with 10 bases fitting TRBD1. The V gene end was trimmed by 3 bases and the J gene end by 5 bases; junction bases not matched to a gene: 17. Germline CDR1 SGDLS, CDR2 YYNGEE. The CDR3 extends over 19 amino acids. The full variable domain, rest sourced from reference TRBV9 and TRBJ2-1, is DSGVTQTPKHLITATGQRVTLRCSPRSGDLSVYWYQQSLDQGLQFLIQYYNGEERAKGNILERFSAQQFPDLHSELNLSSLELGDSALYFCASSATMQNRDRGDNEQFFGPGTRLTVL.

The J gene is TRBJ2-1, the V gene TRBV2; D is possibly TRBD1 (6 bases). Germline V lookup: CDR1 SNHLY, CDR2 FYNNEI. This CDR3 is 13 amino acids long. Deletions cut 11 bases from V and 4 bases from J, with 15 bases between. The CDR3: CASSGELYNEQFF. DNA for the CDR3: TGTGCCTCGTCAGGGGAATTGTACAATGAGCAGTTCTTC. The whole variable domain, remainder taken from reference TRBV2 and TRBJ2-1, is EPEVTQTPSHQVTQMGQEVILRCVPISNHLYFYWYRQILGQKVEFLVSFYNNEISEKSEIFDDQFSVERPDGSNFTLKIRSTKLEDSAMYFCASSGELYNEQFFGPGTRLTVL.

The rearrangement links TRBV9 to TRBJ1-1; unclear D gene. The CDR3 totals 14 residues. V was pared by 3 bases and J by 1 base, with 10 bases between. Per germline, CDR1 SGDLS and CDR2 YYNGEE. CDR3 protein: CASSARSRNTEAFF. The CDR3 bases are TGTGCCAGCAGCGCCCGCTCCCGGAACACTGAAGCTTTCTTT.